The next 12 T cell receptor beta chains were all read from a single sample in a study of CD8+CD57+ T cells in acquired aplastic anemia (dated by TCRdb to 2017 to 2018). Sequencing was carried out with an Illumina HiSeq 2000. Genomic DNA served as template for TCR beta VDJ combination and CDR3 sequence profiling. TCRdb trimmed the raw reads at Q25, called clones with MiXCR and kept productive beta chains. One record per CDR3 amino acid sequence lists the most common genes and DNA. Within this sample are some 240,000 distinct CDR3 sequences, with approximately 35% of them counted one time only. Together, the top ten hold around 1.1% of the sample. Material: sorted CD4+, CD8+, or CD8+CD57+ T cells (not recorded which) from PBMCs. The receptors originated from a human donor in good health, serving as a control.

The J gene is TRBJ2-7, the V gene TRBV7-9; TRBD2 agrees at 9 bases. CDR3 length: 12 residues. The V and J ends lost 6 bases and 6 bases, in that order; junction bases with no gene match: 3. Germline CDR1 SEHNR, CDR2 FQNEAQ (reference sequence). CDR3 in DNA: TGTGCCAGCAGGCGACTAGCGGTCGAGCAGTACTTC. This translates into CASRRLAVEQYF.

This chain links TRBV6-2 or TRBV6-3 with TRBJ1-1; TRBD1 agrees at 7 bases. Germline V lookup: CDR1 MNHEY, CDR2 SVGEGT. With V trimmed by 0 bases and J by 5 bases, 9 bases remained unmatched. The CDR3 covers 16 residues. In nucleotides, the CDR3 is TGTGCCAGCAGTTACTCACCGACAGGGACTTTTACTGAAGCTTTCTTT. Its protein is CASSYSPTGTFTEAFF.

For this clonotype: It may be a read error: a sequence one base away is much more abundant. This sequence joins TRBV5-6 and TRBJ1-2; possible D gene TRBD1, 5 bases. Germline V gene data show CDR1 as SGHDT and CDR2 as YYEEEE. The CDR3 is made up of 13 amino acids. Trimming took off 1 base at V and 8 bases at J, with 12 bases between the two ends. The DNA for the CDR3 is TGTGCCAGCAGCTTGCTTCAGGGTTGCGGCTACACCTTC. It codes for CASSLLQGCGYTF.

V usage is TRBV12-3 or TRBV12-4 and J usage is TRBJ1-4; D ambiguous. Trimming stripped 3 bases from V and 0 bases from J, with 14 bases between. This CDR3 spans 17 amino acids. This CDR3 is CASSFVGMRATNEKLFF. For the CDR3, the DNA is TGTGCCAGCAGTTTTGTCGGGATGAGGGCAACTAATGAAAAACTGTTTTTT.

This clonotype was counted only a few times. CDR3 coding DNA: TGTGCCAGCAGCTCGGGACTAGCGGGAGGAGCGGAGGAGCTGTTTTTT. It translates to CASSSGLAGGAEELFF. This rearrangement joins TRBV14 to TRBJ2-2, with TRBD2 matching 15 bases. The CDR3 runs 16 residues. Trimming at V came to 5 bases and at J to 10 bases, leaving 8 bases not matched to a gene. The germline gives CDR1 SGHDN, CDR2 FVKESK. Variable domain in full (rest from reference TRBV14 and TRBJ2-2): EAGVTQFPSHSVIEKGQTVTLRCDPISGHDNLYWYRRVMGKEIKFLLHFVKESKQDESGMPNNRFLAERTGGTYSTLKVQPAELEDSGVYFCASSSGLAGGAEELFFGEGSRLTVL.

This chain uses TRBV11-1 with TRBJ2-1; tentatively, D is TRBD1 or TRBD2 (5 bases each). The CDR3 covers 18 residues. V lost 5 bases and J 0 bases, leaving 20 bases between the germline ends. From germline, CDR1 is SGHAT and CDR2 FQDESV (reference sequence). The CDR3 reads CASSPRKGPESSYNEQFF. DNA for the CDR3: TGTGCCAGCAGCCCGCGGAAGGGACCCGAGAGCTCCTACAATGAGCAGTTCTTC.

This clonotype was observed many times. The chain couples TRBV25-1 to TRBJ2-4, with a tentative D call TRBD1 (7 bases). Per the germline V gene, CDR1 is MGHDK and CDR2 is SYGVNS. The V end was cut by 3 bases, the J end by 2 bases, with 17 bases between. The CDR3 sequence is 17 residues long. The CDR3 sequence: CASSDFSPGGSKNIQYF. The DNA for the CDR3 is TGTGCCAGCAGTGATTTCAGTCCAGGGGGGTCCAAAAACATTCAGTACTTC.

The chain recombines TRBV18 with TRBJ1-5, with D unclear. The CDR3 length is 14 residues. The V gene lost 2 bases and the J gene lost 5 bases, with 10 bases spanning the gap. The germline V gene has CDR1 KGHSH and CDR2 LQKENI. The CDR3: CASSPSTVDQPQHF. The CDR3 region has the DNA TGTGCCAGCTCACCAAGCACAGTTGATCAGCCCCAGCATTTT.

This clonotype was seen at least ten times. The chain uses TRBV20-1 and TRBJ1-2; no clear D gene. This CDR3 is built from 11 residues. V lost 0 bases and J 2 bases, leaving 1 base between the germline ends. Germline CDR1 is DFQATT and CDR2 is SNEGSKA (reference sequence). CDR3 residues: CSARDNYGYTF. CDR3 nucleotides: TGCAGTGCTAGAGACAACTATGGCTACACCTTC.

This clonotype was observed many times. The chain uses TRBV20-1 and TRBJ1-2, with D possibly matching TRBD1 (6 bases). The CDR3 is 14 residues long. Germline V gene sequence: CDR1 DFQATT, CDR2 SNEGSKA (reference sequence). V shed 5 bases and J shed 2 bases, with 15 bases lying between them. In nucleotides, the CDR3 is TGCAGTGCTGGCACAGGGATCGGGAACTATGGCTACACCTTC. Residues: CSAGTGIGNYGYTF.

This chain links TRBV20-1 with TRBJ2-2; 8 positions match TRBD1. CDR1 is DFQATT, CDR2 SNEGSKA, per germline (reference sequence). V trimming: 1 base; J trimming: 4 bases; junction bases outside the gene matches: 11. The CDR3 is 17 residues long. CDR3 in DNA: TGCAGTGCTAGAGCGCCGACAGGGGCGCGGGGCACCGGGGAGCTGTTTTTT. It is translated as CSARAPTGARGTGELFF.

V and J are TRBV2 and TRBJ2-7; 8 nucleotides line up with TRBD2. CDR1 and CDR2 from the germline V gene are SNHLY and FYNNEI. The CDR3 extends over 15 amino acids. The ends lost 8 bases at V and 7 bases at J; junction bases unmatched: 16. CDR3 nucleotides: TGTGCCAGCGCCAGTGGGAAGCGGGAGAAGGGAGAGCAGTACTTC. Protein: CASASGKREKGEQYF.